The next 17 T cell receptor beta chains were all read from a single sample in a study of T-cell reconstitution after alpha-beta-depleted transplantation in children. The TCRbeta library incorporated unique molecular identifiers. Each CDR3 protein gets one entry after TCRdb re-called the PCR reads with MiXCR. The repertoire consists of around 410,000 distinct CDR3 sequences, with 11% occurring once and the leading ten covering roughly 5.1%. Here the sequenced sample was PBMCs from the stem cell graft donor, taken from the stem cell graft. These receptors were taken from a human donor who donated a stem cell graft to a child with acute myeloid leukemia.

This clonotype has a handful of counts. This rearrangement joins TRBV20-1 to TRBJ2-7; a weak D match, TRBD1 (5 bases). This CDR3 comprises 17 residues. Germline V gene data show CDR1 as DFQATT and CDR2 as SNEGSKA (reference sequence). V lost 5 bases and J lost 0, with 23 bases in between. CDR3 in DNA: TGCAGTGCTGGAAATTGTCGACAGTTCGAAAGCTCCTACGAGCAGTACGTC. Protein product: CSAGNCRQFESSYEQYV.

J is TRBJ1-5 and V is TRBV5-4; TRBD1 is a possible D gene (6 bases). The CDR3 sequence is 15 residues long. Deletions cut 3 bases from V and 2 bases from J, with 12 bases between. Germline CDR1 and CDR2: SGHNT and YYREEE (reference sequence). The chain's CDR3 is CASSWGGAGNQPQHF. The DNA of the CDR3 is TGTGCCAGCAGCTGGGGGGGGGCAGGCAATCAGCCCCAGCATTTT.

V usage is TRBV12-3 or TRBV12-4 and J usage is TRBJ2-7; D call uncertain. Trimming removed 6 bases at V and 3 bases at J, with 6 bases between. The CDR3 consists of 11 residues. The CDR3: CASRLFYEQYF. CDR3 DNA sequence: TGTGCCAGCAGGTTGTTCTACGAGCAGTACTTC.

This clonotype has just a few counts. The chain joins TRBV5-1 to TRBJ1-4; no clear D gene. V was clipped by 3 bases and J by 5 bases, with 11 bases between them. The CDR3 sequence is 14 residues long. Germline assignment: CDR1 SGHRS and CDR2 YFSETQ. CDR3 region: CASSSGSRNEKLFF. The CDR3 DNA reads TGCGCCAGCAGCTCTGGCAGCCGAAATGAAAAACTGTTTTTT.

This clonotype was picked up many times. The rearrangement links TRBV7-2 to TRBJ1-1, with 9 nucleotides matching TRBD1. J was trimmed by 7 bases and V by 5 bases; bases with no gene match: 5. The CDR3 contains 13 residues. Germline CDR1 SGHTA, CDR2 FQGNSA. The CDR3 loop reads CASSTDRGLEAFF. CDR3 nucleotides: TGTGCCAGCAGCACGGACAGGGGCCTTGAAGCTTTCTTT.

This clonotype was recorded many times. The V call is TRBV6-1, the J call TRBJ2-5; D unresolved. This CDR3 region has 13 residues. Per the germline V gene, CDR1 is MNHNS and CDR2 is SASEGT. The V end lost 6 bases, the J end lost 5 bases, and 13 bases lay between the germline ends. The CDR3 region is CASSRTWRETQYF. DNA for the CDR3: TGTGCCAGCAGCAGAACCTGGCGGGAGACCCAGTACTTC.

The V gene is TRBV5-1, the J gene TRBJ1-1; TRBD1 might be the D (5 bases). Germline V lookup: CDR1 SGHRS, CDR2 YFSETQ. The CDR3 totals 14 residues. Trimming removed 6 bases at V and 0 bases at J, with 12 bases between. The CDR3, as DNA: TGCGCCAGCATGTTTACAGGCATGAACACTGAAGCTTTCTTT. This sequence encodes CASMFTGMNTEAFF.

In DNA form, the CDR3 reads TGTGCCAGCAGTTTATCGGGGGCTCAGCCCCAGCATTTT. Encoded protein: CASSLSGAQPQHF. The chain is built from TRBV27 and TRBJ1-5; maybe TRBD1 (6 bases). The CDR3 has 13 amino acids. The V and J ends lost 0 bases and 6 bases respectively, with 6 bases between them. Per the germline V gene, CDR1 is MNHEY and CDR2 is SMNVEV (reference sequence).

A few counts support this clonotype. The V gene is TRBV20-1, the J gene TRBJ2-7, with TRBD1 matching over 8 bases. The CDR3 is 14 residues long. Germline CDR1 reads DFQATT; CDR2 reads SNEGSKA (reference sequence). V lost 3 bases to trimming and J lost 5 bases; unmatched junction nucleotides: 9. The CDR3 loop is CSARGRQGSNEQYF. DNA of the CDR3: TGCAGTGCTAGGGGTCGACAGGGGAGTAACGAGCAGTACTTC.

The rearrangement uses TRBV20-1 and TRBJ1-1; unclear D gene. Germline CDR1 and CDR2: DFQATT and SNEGSKA (reference sequence). Trimming took 0 bases from V and 2 from J, leaving 13 bases between them. CDR3 length equals 15 residues. The DNA for the CDR3 is TGCAGTGCTAGAGAAGGTGGGCGGCCCAACACTGAAGCTTTCTTT. The encoded protein is CSAREGGRPNTEAFF.

The rearrangement uses TRBV4-2 and TRBJ2-2, with TRBD1 identical over 9 bases. Losses at the gene ends were 3 bases for V and 7 bases for J; bases not matched to a gene: 9. Looked up from germline, CDR1 is LGHNA and CDR2 is YNFKEQ. This CDR3 region has 16 residues. In nucleotides, the CDR3 is TGTGCCAGCAGCCACAACACAGGGGGCTTGATCGGGGAGCTGTTTTTT. Amino acids: CASSHNTGGLIGELFF.

The chain is built from TRBV2 and TRBJ2-1, with 12 bases fitting TRBD1. Trimming took 5 bases from V and 7 from J; bases not matched to a gene: 6. Germline lookup yields CDR1 SNHLY and CDR2 FYNNEI. This CDR3 spans 15 amino acids. The CDR3 coding sequence is TGTGCCAGCAGTCTCCGGGACAGGGGGCGGAATGAGCAGTTCTTC. It encodes CASSLRDRGRNEQFF.

This clonotype was seen more than once but under ten times. The V and J genes are TRBV6-1 and TRBJ2-5; D ambiguous. V was trimmed by 6 bases and J by 9 bases, leaving 14 bases between them. CDR1 is MNHNS, CDR2 SASEGT, per germline. There are 12 residues in the CDR3. The CDR3 nucleotides are TGTGCCAGCAGGGACCCCATTTCGCCCCAGTACTTC. It yields the protein CASRDPISPQYF.

This clonotype has at least ten counts. V gene TRBV7-9 combines with J gene TRBJ1-6, with unresolved D. The CDR3 has 14 residues. Trimming stripped 1 base from V and 10 bases from J, with 11 bases between. Looked up from germline, CDR1 is SEHNR and CDR2 is FQNEAQ (reference sequence). CDR3 nucleotide sequence: TGTGCCAGCAGCTTAGTGCTGGGTTCCTCACCCCTCCACTTT. This encodes CASSLVLGSSPLHF. The variable domain in full, completed from reference TRBV7-9 and TRBJ1-6, reads DTGVSQNPRHKITKRGQNVTFRCDPISEHNRLYWYRQTLGQGPEFLTYFQNEAQLEKSRLLSDRFSAERPKGSFSTLEIQRTEQGDSAMYLCASSLVLGSSPLHFGNGTRLTVT.

This clonotype was detected many times. The rearrangement joins TRBV3-1 to TRBJ2-2, with D hard to call. Trimming shortened V by 0 bases and J by 7 bases, and 18 bases separated the two germline ends. CDR1 and CDR2 from the germline V gene are LGHDT and YNNKEL (reference sequence). CDR3 size: 17 residues. The CDR3: CASSQDRSRLINGELFF. DNA for the CDR3: TGTGCCAGCAGCCAAGATCGGTCACGGCTTATCAACGGGGAGCTGTTTTTT.

This clonotype was seen a few times. This chain joins TRBV15 and TRBJ1-5, with D uncertain. Trimming left V 0 bases short and J 7 bases short, with 10 bases between. CDR3 length equals 14 residues. The germline V gene encodes CDR1 LNHNV and CDR2 YYDKDF (reference sequence). DNA of the CDR3: TGTGCCACCAGCAGAGATCCAAAGGTCCAGCCCCAGCATTTT. This sequence encodes CATSRDPKVQPQHF.

There are a few counts of this clonotype. V is TRBV27 and J is TRBJ2-3; no clear D gene. The CDR3 sequence is 17 residues long. Trimming took off 0 bases at V and 2 bases at J, with 15 bases between the two ends. Germline loops: CDR1 MNHEY, CDR2 SMNVEV (reference sequence). The CDR3 DNA sequence: TGTGCCAGCAGTTTATCATTCCCCAGATCCCTCACAGATACGCAGTATTTT. Its translation is CASSLSFPRSLTDTQYF.